This record looks at one TCR beta chain sequence and its context. Version v3.0 of the immunoSEQ assay was performed at survey level. The target of sequencing was about 40,000-55,000 T-cell genomes per sample. Only in-frame clones appear in the TCRdb table, and some are missing; sequencing was by immunoSEQ multiplex PCR. Among approximately 25,000 clones listed, 79% were seen once. The record originates from a study of long-term antiretroviral therapy in people with HIV. The CDR3 has 16 residues. CDR1 is ENHRY, CDR2 SYGVKD, per germline. V was clipped by 0 bases and J by 5 bases, with 16 bases between them. Per donor, a minimum of one pre-ART and a minimum of two post-ART PBMC samples were available.

The material sequenced was unsorted PBMCs, taken 2.1 years after starting antiretroviral therapy. The receptor was isolated from a man aged 25-45 years with HIV. The gene calls are TRBV10-3 and TRBJ1-1, with D uncertain. CDR3 residues: CAISESFSEWKTEAFF. The CDR3 bases are TGTGCCATCAGTGAGTCGTTCTCGGAATGGAAGACTGAAGCTTTCTTT.